The T cell receptor beta chain described here comes from a study of regulatory T cells in long-lasting Graves disease (dated by TCRdb to the early 2020s). General notes on the study: Antithyroid drugs had been taken for less than 3 months by newly diagnosed Graves' disease patients. Patients with persistent Graves' disease were compared with patients with newly diagnosed Graves' disease using TCR sequencing and RNA sequencing of peripheral blood. The study took place in China and was registered as a clinical trial. A total of some 35 samples underwent TCR sequencing, from roughly 13 patients with persistent Graves' disease and about 20 patients with newly diagnosed Graves' disease. The paper's findings and limits, for the study overall: Only peripheral blood was studied, because thyroid tissue, the primary lesion, was inaccessible. Sequencing and analysis were limited to the TCR beta chain. As a limitation, the authors acknowledged that the small sample size may reduce accuracy. Compared with newly diagnosed patients, patients with persistent Graves' disease had lower TCR Shannon entropy and fewer highly expanded clones, which suggests clonal expansion. More public clonotypes were shared among persistent patients (2,741) than among newly diagnosed patients (966).

Libraries came from multiplex PCR. TCRdb records Illumina HiSeq 4000 as the sequencer. To build TCR beta libraries, CDR3 regions were amplified by Arm-PCR using iRepertoire HTBI primers. Gel purification was performed on PCR products prior to sequencing. As for how the authors treated the data: Gene usage analysis of CDR3 amino acid clonotypes used the 62 TRBV and about 15 TRBJ segments found across samples. COPE and FqMerger were used to merge the filtered high-quality paired reads into contigs. BLAST was used to align contigs to IMGT TRBV, TRBD and TRBJ reference genes, and CDR3 was defined according to IMGT. Any clonotype with a frequency above 0.1% was classified as a highly expanded clone. Shannon entropy served as the measure of repertoire diversity, while the Gini coefficient captured V-J evenness. A clonotype was considered public if more than one individual shared it. Using fastp at Q25 and MiXCR, TCRdb reprocessed the public reads and kept productive beta chains. Here each entry gathers all rows of one CDR3 protein and keeps the most common genes and DNA. TCRdb's processing, not the authors', yielded these V and J calls. The sample table holds 680,000 or so distinct CDR3 sequences, of which 15% to 20% were seen once. Roughly 18% of the sample rests with the top ten.

This clonotype was found a few times. No cognate antigen has been identified for it. Base qualities are not at hand, and no much larger clone is one base apart. The time point label for this specimen denotes: newly diagnosed GD, antithyroid drugs for less than 3 months. RNA was extracted from PBMCs in TRIzol for both TCR sequencing and RNA sequencing. Graves' disease was diagnosed according to American Thyroid Association guidelines. Patients for the study were recruited at an endocrinology department in Xi'an, China. Each patient gave approximately 10 milliliters of peripheral blood, collected in an EDTA anticoagulant tube. Ficoll Paque Plus density gradient separation was used to isolate PBMCs, and no further T cell sorting was performed. An Agilent 2100 Bioanalyzer and agarose gel were used to check RNA quality, and a NanoDrop 2000 was used to measure RNA concentration. Another study also made use of these data, one on T cells in Graves' hyperthyroidism and ophthalmopathy. As the second publication notes: A patient counted as having stable Graves' hyperthyroidism if no progression to ophthalmopathy occurred over 18 months of follow-up. Hyperthyroidism patients were newly diagnosed, with disease duration under 2 months, and aged 18 to 65 years. Any patient with an uncontrolled infection, another autoimmune disease, pregnancy or lactation was excluded. Diagnoses were established on the basis of clinical symptoms, serum thyroxine and TRAb, thyroid ultrasound, and orbital computed tomography. A first-round RT-PCR of the TCR CDR3 used the HTBI primer set with the Qiagen OneStep RT-PCR kit. Most expanded thyroid clonotypes (frequency above 0.001) were also detected in blood, suggesting blood repertoires may reflect thyroid immune responses. In cross-validation, a model built on a 13 V-J signature told ophthalmopathy apart from stable hyperthyroidism with under 90% sensitivity and about 81% specificity, and in testing the same model reached 80%/75%. In validation, the model predicted progression to ophthalmopathy with approximately 71% sensitivity and over 72% specificity, a median of around 6.6 months before onset. To identify distinguishing TCR V-J signatures, a discovery cohort of around 100 patients was used, comprising fewer than 45 with Graves' ophthalmopathy and roughly 60 with stable Graves' hyperthyroidism. An independent validation cohort of around 19 hyperthyroidism patients and some 15 patients who later progressed to ophthalmopathy tested prospective prediction of ophthalmopathy. The 100 or so discovery patients were randomly divided into training and test sets at a 7:3 ratio. In addition, the study compared T-cell repertoires in thyroid tissue and in blood from five or six Graves' hyperthyroidism patients. Following sampling, methimazole starting at 30 mg daily was given to hyperthyroidism patients, and high-dose intravenous methylprednisolone was given to ophthalmopathy patients. Libraries were constructed in a second round of multiplex PCR, after which size selection and purification were carried out. Paired-end sequencing of the libraries was performed with 100 bp reads on an Illumina HiSeq2000. SOAPnuke was used to process the raw data, with reads discarded if the reads contained adapters or uncalled bases, had a mean Phred below 15, or lacked an exact constant-primer or identifier match. COPE v1.2.5 was used to merge high-quality paired reads, and clonotypes were defined as unique nucleotide sequences. MiTCR v1.1 was used to align clonotypes to the IMGT TRBV, TRBD and TRBJ reference segments. Only V-J combinations with frequency above 0.0001, covering 99.2% of repertoires, were analysed. A TCS score was defined as the ratio between F50 (clonal expansion) and ExV (chaos), using BLOSUM62-based TCRdist between CDR3 peptides within each V-J. Welch's t-statistics and random forest reduced 500 to 550 V-J features to roughly 13, which were used in a naive Bayes classifier (R e1071). Sample size was not statistically predetermined, and blinding of investigators to group allocation was not performed. The paper describes TCR Vbeta CDR3 sequencing of some 130 peripheral blood samples, made up of about 41 ophthalmopathy patients, 70 to 75 hyperthyroidism patients and about 17 progressor patients.

The sequence came from a woman in her twenties or thirties with Graves disease. Donor details come from another sample of the same person, matched by shared clones. Material: peripheral blood mononuclear cells (PBMCs), obtained at new diagnosis, from a patient treated with antithyroid drugs.

For the CDR3, the sequence is CSARDGPYSGNTIYF. The nucleotide sequence is TGCAGTGCTAGAGATGGGCCGTACTCTGGAAACACCATATATTTT. The V and J segments used are TRBV20-1 and TRBJ1-3; the D gene lacks a confident call. The junction shows trimming of 0 bases on V and 0 bases on J, plus 9 bases between the germline ends. The germline V gene (reference sequence) gives CDR1 as DFQATT and CDR2 as SNEGSKA. The CDR3 holds 15 amino acids from the cysteine to the phenylalanine. Only CDR3 DNA remains: 45 bases, in frame from the first base.